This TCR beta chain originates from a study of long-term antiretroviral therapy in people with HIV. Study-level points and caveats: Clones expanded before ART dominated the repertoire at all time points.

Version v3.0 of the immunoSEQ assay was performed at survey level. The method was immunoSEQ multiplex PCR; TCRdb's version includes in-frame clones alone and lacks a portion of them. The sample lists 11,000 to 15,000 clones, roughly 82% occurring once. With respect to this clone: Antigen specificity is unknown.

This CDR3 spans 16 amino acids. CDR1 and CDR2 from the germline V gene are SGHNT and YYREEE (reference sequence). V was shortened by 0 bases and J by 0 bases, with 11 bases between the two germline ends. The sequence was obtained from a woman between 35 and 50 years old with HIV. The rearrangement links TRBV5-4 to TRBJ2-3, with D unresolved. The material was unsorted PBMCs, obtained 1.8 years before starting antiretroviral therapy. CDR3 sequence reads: CASSLEAASSTDTQYF. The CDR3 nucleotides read TGTGCCAGCAGCTTGGAGGCCGCCAGTAGCACAGATACGCAGTATTTT. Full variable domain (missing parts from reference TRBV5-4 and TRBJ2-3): ETGVTQSPTHLIKTRGQQVTLRCSSQSGHNTVSWYQQALGQGPQFIFQYYREEENGRGNFPPRFSGLQFPNYSSELNVNALELDDSALYLCASSLEAASSTDTQYFGPGTRLTVL.